The sequence of this TCR beta chain was determined in a study of shared clonotypes between healthy human individuals. Whole-study results and caveats: It was observed that roughly 5.1% of naive CD4 clonotypes were shared across several donors.

This clone has a handful of counts. Its antigen is unidentified. The CDR3 loop spans 14 amino acids. Germline loops: CDR1 LGHNA, CDR2 YNFKEQ. Deletions cut 1 base from V and 7 bases from J, with 11 bases between. The repertoire was sequenced with immunoSEQ multiplex PCR; TCRdb's copy has only in-frame clones and lacks some. This table holds a few million clones, roughly 90% found once. In the CD4+ fraction, cells were divided into CD45RA+ naive and CD45RA-negative memory subsets. Sequenced material: naive CD4+ T cells from PBMCs. As for subset: CD45RA+ positively selected. This sequence was found in a man between 18 and 35 years old in good health. Some clones in this sample may be carry-over from other donors' samples. V and J are TRBV4-2 and TRBJ1-5; D not resolved. CDR3: CASSQAMYIQPQHF. As DNA, the CDR3 is TGTGCCAGCAGCCAAGCTATGTATATCCAGCCCCAGCATTTT.